The TCR beta chain under discussion was sequenced for a study of technical replicates of blood from a few donors. Assay: immunoSEQ multiplex PCR; the TCRdb copy retains only in-frame clones and omits some. There are 82,000 or so clones in the sample; roughly 95% occur only once, and 0.3% to 0.4% lies in the top ten. The CDR3 is 12 amino acids. CDR1 SGHRS and CDR2 YFSETQ come from the germline V gene. The V end lost 2 bases, the J end lost 4 bases, and 6 bases lay between the germline ends. Material for sequencing was T cells isolated from PBMCs. V gene TRBV5-1 combines with J gene TRBJ2-5; the D is unclear. The TCR originated in a human donor in good health. The chain's CDR3 is CASSFEAETQYF. The CDR3 bases are TGCGCCAGCAGCTTCGAGGCAGAGACCCAGTACTTC. The full variable domain, its missing parts supplied by reference TRBV5-1 and TRBJ2-5, is KAGVTQTPRYLIKTRGQQVTLSCSPISGHRSVSWYQQTPGQGLQFLFEYFSETQRNKGNFPGRFSGRQFSNSRSEMNVSTLELGDSALYLCASSFEAETQYFGPGTRLLVL.